A single sample is the source of the 24 T cell receptor beta chains below, sequenced in a study of cytotoxic CD8 clonotypes in ibrutinib-treated CLL. The assay was immunoSEQ multiplex PCR, and TCRdb's table has in-frame clones only and misses some. Of over 150,000 clones listed, roughly 80% are singletons. The specimen was PBMCs, collected after 12 months of ibrutinib treatment. All receptors come from a human donor with chronic lymphocytic leukemia.

This chain connects TRBV28 to TRBJ1-1; no reliable D call. Trimming stripped 2 bases from V and 4 bases from J, with 11 bases between. Germline V gives CDR1 MDHEN, CDR2 SYDVKM. The CDR3 is 14 residues long. Written as DNA, the CDR3 is TGTGCCAGCAGTTTAAGGGTCTTGAGCACTGAAGCTTTCTTT. It codes for CASSLRVLSTEAFF.

J is TRBJ1-2 and V is TRBV2; no definite D call. Germline CDR1 SNHLY, CDR2 FYNNEI. CDR3 length: 13 residues. Trimming removed 6 bases from V and 0 bases from J, with 8 bases in between. The CDR3 region has the DNA TGTGCCAGCAGCCAGCAAGCTAACTATGGCTACACCTTC. It codes for CASSQQANYGYTF.

The genes are TRBV6-1 and TRBJ2-1; 9 bases map to TRBD2. V gave up 8 bases and J gave up 6 bases; unmatched junction bases: 11. Germline lookup yields CDR1 MNHNS and CDR2 SASEGT. CDR3 size: 15 residues. The CDR3 bases are TGTGCCAGCTGCTACTTAGCGGGAGTGCCCAATGAGCAGTTCTTC. This codes for CASCYLAGVPNEQFF.

The chain employs TRBV25-1 and TRBJ2-6; D is unclear. Germline assignment: CDR1 MGHDK and CDR2 SYGVNS. The ends were cut back, 6 bases at V and 0 bases at J, with 12 bases in the middle. The CDR3 loop spans 16 amino acids. CDR3 sequence: CASRETSSSGANVLTF. The CDR3 DNA reads TGTGCCAGCAGGGAGACTTCTAGCTCTGGGGCCAACGTCCTGACTTTC.

The rearrangement uses TRBV7-3 and TRBJ2-7; a weak D match, TRBD2 (5 bases). The CDR3 length is 14 residues. Per the germline V gene, CDR1 is SGHTA and CDR2 is FQGTGA. Trimming removed 5 bases from V and 3 bases from J, with 14 bases in between. The CDR3 DNA follows: TGTGCCAGCAGCCCAGGACGGGATAACTACGAGCAGTACTTC. As protein: CASSPGRDNYEQYF.

Turning to this clone: The sample holds other DNA sequences that translate to the same CDR3. The V gene is TRBV7-8, the J gene TRBJ2-5, with D perhaps TRBD1 (5 bases). Trimming removed 3 bases from V and 1 base from J, with 6 bases in between. Germline-derived CDR1 and CDR2 are SGHVS and FQNEAQ. This CDR3 has 13 residues. The CDR3 nucleotides read TGTGCCAGCAGCTTTAGGGGCCAAGAGACCCAGTACTTC. Translating it yields CASSFRGQETQYF.

The V and J genes are TRBV7-2 and TRBJ1-2, with D uncertain. Trimming removed 1 base at V and 4 bases at J, with 10 bases between. CDR1 and CDR2 from the germline V gene are SGHTA and FQGNSA. The CDR3 contains 14 residues. The CDR3 DNA reads TGTGCCAGCAGCTTAGAGGAGGGAGCCTATGGCTACACCTTC. Its protein product is CASSLEEGAYGYTF.

This clone was detected only once. Here the CDR3 DNA reads TGCGCCAGCAGCCGAATGACGGACAACGTTCAGGGGGAGCTGTTTTTT. The encoded protein is CASSRMTDNVQGELFF. V is TRBV4-3 and J is TRBJ2-2, with D tentatively TRBD1 (5 bases). The CDR3 extends over 16 amino acids. The V gene lost 4 bases and the J gene lost 8 bases, with 20 bases spanning the gap. The germline V gene has CDR1 LGHNA and CDR2 YSLEER.

The CDR3 reads CASSMGTSPETQYF. The CDR3 DNA follows: TGTGCCAGTAGTATGGGGACTAGCCCCGAGACCCAGTACTTC. The chain couples TRBV19 to TRBJ2-5; 9 bases are a match to TRBD2. There are 14 residues in the CDR3. Germline V gene lookup returns CDR1 LNHDA and CDR2 SQIVND (reference sequence). The V and J ends lost 3 bases and 5 bases, in that order; junction bases with no gene match: 4.

The chain uses TRBV11-2 and TRBJ1-4; the D gene is possibly TRBD1 (6 bases). Trimming stripped 5 bases from V and 1 base from J, with 11 bases between. Germline values: CDR1 SGHAT, CDR2 FQNNGV. This CDR3 comprises 15 residues. CDR3 coding DNA: TGTGCCAGCAGCCCCACAGGGTTAACTAATGAAAAACTGTTTTTT. Its protein is CASSPTGLTNEKLFF.

The chain carries TRBV7-3 and TRBJ2-3, with 10 bases matching TRBD1. Germline V gene sequence: CDR1 SGHTA, CDR2 FQGTGA. The CDR3 totals 22 residues. Trimming cost V 1 base and J 2 bases; bases outside gene matches: 21. CDR3 coding DNA: TGTGCCAGCAGCTTAATCCCCCACGGGACAGGGGTAGTCTGGGATGACACAGATACGCAGTATTTT. It yields the protein CASSLIPHGTGVVWDDTDTQYF. The whole variable domain, filled in from reference TRBV7-3 and TRBJ2-3, reads GAGVSQTPSNKVTEKGKYVELRCDPISGHTALYWYRQSLGQGPEFLIYFQGTGAADDSGLPNDRFFAVRPEGSVSTLKIQRTERGDSAVYLCASSLIPHGTGVVWDDTDTQYFGPGTRLTVL.

The V call is TRBV28, the J call TRBJ2-3, with TRBD2 matching over 7 bases. Losses at the gene ends were 8 bases for V and 0 bases for J; bases not matched to a gene: 5. The CDR3 spans 14 residues. Germline CDR1 and CDR2: MDHEN and SYDVKM. In nucleotides, the CDR3 is TGTGCCAGCGCCAGCGGGACTAGCACAGATACGCAGTATTTT. Translating it yields CASASGTSTDTQYF.

CDR3 amino acids: CASSALRGQLKNTEAFF. CDR3 nucleotide sequence: TGTGCCAGCAGCGCCCTTAGGGGACAGCTAAAGAACACTGAAGCTTTCTTT. This chain links TRBV13 with TRBJ1-1, with 7 bases matching TRBD1. V was clipped by 5 bases and J by 1 base; unmatched bases: 13. CDR3 length: 17 residues. In germline, CDR1 is PRHDT, CDR2 FYEKMQ (reference sequence).

The CDR3 here is CASREGHLRTEAFF. CDR3 nucleotides: TGTGCCAGCAGAGAGGGCCACCTAAGGACTGAAGCTTTCTTT. The genes are TRBV6-5 and TRBJ1-1; D uncertain. This CDR3 region has 14 residues. Germline-derived CDR1 and CDR2 are MNHEY and SVGAGI. V shed 6 bases and J shed 5 bases, with 16 bases lying between them.

The V call is TRBV7-3, the J call TRBJ2-7; D not resolved. Germline CDR1 SGHTA, CDR2 FQGTGA. V dropped 1 base and J dropped 5 bases, with 9 bases sitting between them. CDR3 length: 13 amino acids. The CDR3 sequence: CASSLRVGDEQYF. CDR3 sequence (DNA): TGTGCCAGCAGCTTAAGGGTTGGTGACGAGCAGTACTTC.

The rearrangement joins TRBV28 to TRBJ1-2; TRBD1 aligns across 7 bases. In germline, CDR1 is MDHEN, CDR2 SYDVKM. The CDR3 covers 15 residues. V dropped 0 bases and J dropped 8; count of bases not matched to a gene: 9. The CDR3 loop reads CASSLWEDRRGGYTF. As DNA, the CDR3 is TGTGCCAGCAGTTTATGGGAGGACAGGCGAGGCGGCTACACCTTC.

A few counts support this clone. The gene calls are TRBV7-2 and TRBJ2-1; D is undetermined. CDR3 length equals 13 residues. Germline V gene lookup returns CDR1 SGHTA and CDR2 FQGNSA. Between the trimmed V and J ends, which lost 5 bases and 4 bases, there was a span of 9 bases. CDR3 sequence (DNA): TGTGCCAGCAGCCTTCAGATATACAATGAGCAGTTCTTC. It yields the protein CASSLQIYNEQFF.

The chain joins TRBV14 to TRBJ2-1; no reliable D call. Germline V CDR1 and CDR2: SGHDN, FVKESK. The CDR3 runs 15 residues. The V end lost 3 bases, the J end lost 1 base, and 10 bases lay between the germline ends. In nucleotides, the CDR3 is TGTGCCAGCAGCCATAGGAGACAATCCTACAATGAGCAGTTCTTC. Its translation: CASSHRRQSYNEQFF.

The V and J genes are TRBV5-5 and TRBJ2-7; 9 bases are shared with TRBD2. Germline-derived CDR1 and CDR2 are SGHKS and YYEKEE (reference sequence). V dropped 5 bases and J dropped 5; count of bases not matched to a gene: 17. There are 17 residues in the CDR3. CDR3 sequence: CASRSSSFSGRFDEQYF. The DNA of the CDR3 is TGTGCCAGCAGATCCTCCTCCTTTAGCGGGAGATTCGACGAGCAGTACTTC.

The rearrangement links TRBV5-6 to TRBJ2-5; TRBD1 agrees at 8 bases. Looked up from germline, CDR1 is SGHDT and CDR2 is YYEEEE. J gave up 3 bases and V 2 bases, and 9 bases lay outside the gene matches. The CDR3 has 16 residues. The CDR3: CASSFGDRQRKETQYF. DNA of the CDR3: TGTGCCAGCAGCTTCGGGGACAGGCAACGGAAAGAGACCCAGTACTTC.

The rearrangement joins TRBV11-2 to TRBJ2-7, with TRBD1 as a possible D gene (5 bases). The CDR3 consists of 14 residues. V was pared by 1 base and J by 2 bases, with 9 bases between. Germline loops: CDR1 SGHAT, CDR2 FQNNGV. This CDR3 reads CASSLADITYEQYF. In nucleotides, the CDR3 is TGTGCCAGCAGCTTAGCGGACATTACCTACGAGCAGTACTTC. Looking up the rest from reference TRBV11-2 and TRBJ2-7 gives the full variable domain: EAGVAQSPRYKIIEKRQSVAFWCNPISGHATLYWYQQILGQGPKLLIQFQNNGVVDDSQLPKDRFSAERLKGVDSTLKIQPAKLEDSAVYLCASSLADITYEQYFGPGTRLTVT.

Ten or more counts support this clone. This rearrangement joins TRBV5-1 to TRBJ2-3; D might be TRBD2 (7 bases). CDR3 length: 15 residues. V lost 1 base and J 3 bases, leaving 12 bases between the germline ends. CDR1 is SGHRS and CDR2 is YFSETQ in the germline V gene. Written as DNA, the CDR3 is TGCGCCAGCAGCTTGCGGGGGGCGCAAACAGATACGCAGTATTTT. Residues: CASSLRGAQTDTQYF.

In this sample, this clone turned up once. The chain recombines TRBV28 with TRBJ1-1; maybe TRBD1 (5 bases). V was clipped by 2 bases and J by 0 bases, with 10 bases between them. This CDR3 contains 15 residues. In germline, CDR1 is MDHEN, CDR2 SYDVKM. The CDR3 DNA sequence: TGTGCCAGCAGTTTACCAGGGAGATTGAACACTGAAGCTTTCTTT. Translating it yields CASSLPGRLNTEAFF.

The genes are TRBV10-2 and TRBJ1-1; unclear D gene. The CDR3 has 13 residues. CDR1 and CDR2 from the germline V gene are WSHSY and SAAADI. The V gene lost 5 bases and the J gene lost 3 bases, with 10 bases spanning the gap. The CDR3 nucleotides are TGCGCCAGCAGTCGGGTCCGAGACACTGAAGCTTTCTTT. Its protein product is CASSRVRDTEAFF.